This is a list of T cell receptor beta chains from one sample in a study of long-term antiretroviral therapy in people with HIV. The protocol was immunoSEQ multiplex PCR, while the TCRdb copy is restricted to in-frame clones and leaves out a portion. The repertoire includes roughly 25,000 clones, 85% of them detected once, and 8% to 9.5% sits in the top ten. Sequenced material: unsorted PBMCs, taken 2.3 years after starting antiretroviral therapy. These receptors were taken from a man aged 40-55 years with HIV. CDR3s include the opening cysteine and the closing phenylalanine or tryptophan. Fields, in order: CDR3 DNA, CDR3 protein, clone size, V gene, D gene, J gene. A D gene is named only where the DNA matches it firmly. Clone size is given for some rows only: seen once, a few or many times, or a class if the clone is expanded.

TGCGCCAGCAGCTTCTCCGGGACAGCCCCCTACGAGCAGTACTTC CASSFSGTAPYEQYF - TRBV5-1 TRBD1 TRBJ2-7
TGTGCCAGCTTGGACTCCGGGGAGCTGTTTTTT CASLDSGELFF - TRBV9 - TRBJ2-2
TGTGCCATCAGCCACGACAGGGGGCCGGCCAATGAGCAGTTCTTC CAISHDRGPANEQFF - TRBV10-3 TRBD1 TRBJ2-1
TGCGCCAGCAGCCAAGATGAAAACAATGAAAAACTGTTTTTT CASSQDENNEKLFF once TRBV4-1 - TRBJ1-4
TGTGCCAGCAGTTACTCCCTTCCCCACAGGGAAGATACGCAGTATTTT CASSYSLPHREDTQYF - TRBV6-5 - TRBJ2-3
TGTGCCAGCAGCTTAACCGGGGCGGACCATTATTCACCCCTCCACTTT CASSLTGADHYSPLHF - TRBV7-2 - TRBJ1-6
TGCGCCAGCAGTCGAGGGGGCTCCAATGAGCAGTTCTTC CASSRGGSNEQFF - TRBV10-1 TRBD1 TRBJ2-1
TGTGCCAGCAGTTTGACCAGGGGGCCGGTAGAAGCTTTCTTT CASSLTRGPVEAFF - TRBV6-5 TRBD1 TRBJ1-1
TGTGCCATCAGTGGAGGCGGGAGCAACGAGCAGTACTTC CAISGGGSNEQYF few TRBV10-3 TRBD2 TRBJ2-7
TGCGCCAGCAGCCAAGATGAGAGGGTCTTGAGCACTGAAGCTTTCTTT CASSQDERVLSTEAFF - TRBV4-1 - TRBJ1-1
TGTGCCAGCAGTCAGGACGGGGGGCGAGTAGGAGGCTACACCTTC CASSQDGGRVGGYTF few TRBV6-5 - TRBJ1-2
TGTGCCAGCAGTCACGACAGGCTGGCTGAAGCTTTCTTT CASSHDRLAEAFF - TRBV9 - TRBJ1-1
TGTGCCAGCAGTTACTCCGGCATGAACACTGAAGCTTTCTTT CASSYSGMNTEAFF - TRBV6-5 - TRBJ1-1
TGTGCCAGCAGCGTTTTCCCAGCGGGGGGGGACACCGGGGAGCTGTTTTTT CASSVFPAGGDTGELFF - TRBV9 TRBD2 TRBJ2-2
TGTGCCAGCAGCCCGCCGCCCCCAGAGAACACTGAAGCTTTCTTT CASSPPPPENTEAFF - TRBV5-4 - TRBJ1-1
TGTGCCAGCAGCCCCCCTGGGACTAGCGGCTACGAGCAGTACTTC CASSPPGTSGYEQYF - TRBV13 TRBD2 TRBJ2-7
TGTGCCTGGAGTACTGGCCAGGGGCTGGAGGGAAACACCATATATTTT CAWSTGQGLEGNTIYF - TRBV30 - TRBJ1-3
TGTGCCAGCAGTGAAGACCTAGACAGGAAACCCTATGGCTACACCTTC CASSEDLDRKPYGYTF once TRBV6-1 - TRBJ1-2
TGTGCCAGTAGTATATGGAGGGGGACGGCGGCCGAAAGTGGTTCACCCCTCCACTTT CASSIWRGTAAESGSPLHF - TRBV19 - TRBJ1-6
TGTGCCAGCAGCCCAGGAAGAGAACAACTAACGGGAGTTCCCTACGAGCAGTACTTC CASSPGREQLTGVPYEQYF - TRBV7-9 - TRBJ2-7
TGTGCCAGCAGCCCTTGGGGCGATAGCTCCTACGAGCAGTACTTC CASSPWGDSSYEQYF - TRBV9 - TRBJ2-7
TGTGCCACCAGCAGCCGAGGGGGCAGCCTTAATCAGCCCCAGCATTTT CATSSRGGSLNQPQHF - TRBV15 TRBD1 TRBJ1-5
TGTGCCAGCAGCTTAGCGGGTGAGGAGCAGTACTTC CASSLAGEEQYF - TRBV7-6 - TRBJ2-7